A single sample is the source of the 7 T cell receptor beta chains below, sequenced in a study of cytomegalovirus exposure and HLA in healthy donors. With 60 Vbeta and 13 Jbeta primers, the PCR was carried out. Sequenced by immunoSEQ multiplex PCR; TCRdb stores in-frame clones only, minus some. The sample shows more than 90,000 clones, 78% of them seen only once. Sequences were obtained from PBMCs. These receptor sequences come from a woman aged 60 to 75 in good health and CMV-seronegative.

This sequence joins TRBV5-5 and TRBJ1-2, with D possibly TRBD1 on 5 matching bases. The CDR3 is 11 amino acids. Germline V gene data show CDR1 as SGHKS and CDR2 as YYEKEE (reference sequence). The V and J ends lost 4 bases and 4 bases respectively, with 5 bases between them. CDR3 amino acids: CASSQGYGYTF. The CDR3 DNA is TGTGCCAGCAGCCAGGGCTATGGCTACACCTTC.

This rearrangement joins TRBV30 to TRBJ2-3, with 12 bases that match TRBD2. CDR3 length: 15 amino acids. V was pared by 8 bases and J by 6 bases, with 12 bases of the junction left unmatched. Per the germline V gene, CDR1 is GTSNPN and CDR2 is SVGIG (reference sequence). The CDR3 sequence is CAADPLAGGPDTQYF. The CDR3 bases are TGTGCCGCGGACCCCCTAGCGGGAGGGCCTGATACGCAGTATTTT.

The rearrangement joins TRBV7-9 to TRBJ1-4; maybe TRBD1 (5 bases). The CDR3 is 13 residues long. Trimming removed 3 bases from V and 5 bases from J, with 7 bases in between. Germline V gene data show CDR1 as SEHNR and CDR2 as FQNEAQ (reference sequence). The CDR3: CASSLTVNEKLFF. CDR3 coding DNA: TGTGCCAGCAGCTTGACAGTCAATGAAAAACTGTTTTTT.

V is TRBV6-5 and J is TRBJ1-2; D not certain. This CDR3 region has 15 residues. Per germline, CDR1 MNHEY and CDR2 SVGAGI. The V and J ends lost 0 bases and 2 bases respectively, with 10 bases between them. The CDR3 protein is CASSYSIAENYGYTF. The CDR3, as DNA: TGTGCCAGCAGTTACTCGATAGCAGAGAACTATGGCTACACCTTC.

The CDR3 DNA is TGTGCCAGCAGCTTAATCGAGCGCGGTGAAGCTTTCTTT. This gives the protein CASSLIERGEAFF. The rearrangement links TRBV7-2 to TRBJ1-1; D gene uncertain. This CDR3 is 13 amino acids long. Deletions cut 2 bases from V and 7 bases from J, with 11 bases between. Germline-derived CDR1 and CDR2 are SGHTA and FQGNSA.

This chain connects TRBV5-1 to TRBJ2-1; 9 bases fit TRBD2. V lost 1 base, J lost 5 bases, and 4 bases stayed unmatched. CDR1 is SGHRS, CDR2 YFSETQ, per germline. The CDR3 has 15 residues. CDR3: CASSLRASGNNEQFF. DNA for the CDR3: TGCGCCAGCAGCTTGAGGGCTAGCGGGAACAATGAGCAGTTCTTC. Using reference TRBV5-1 and TRBJ2-1 for the parts outside the CDR3, the full variable domain is KAGVTQTPRYLIKTRGQQVTLSCSPISGHRSVSWYQQTPGQGLQFLFEYFSETQRNKGNFPGRFSGRQFSNSRSEMNVSTLELGDSALYLCASSLRASGNNEQFFGPGTRLTVL.

J is TRBJ2-7 and V is TRBV5-6; possibly TRBD1 for D (6 bases). This CDR3 is built from 14 residues. Per the germline V gene, CDR1 is SGHDT and CDR2 is YYEEEE. V was cut by 2 bases and J by 6 bases, with 15 bases left in between. CDR3 region: CASSFLQGLSEQYF. The CDR3 nucleotides read TGTGCCAGCAGCTTTTTACAGGGTTTATCCGAGCAGTACTTC.